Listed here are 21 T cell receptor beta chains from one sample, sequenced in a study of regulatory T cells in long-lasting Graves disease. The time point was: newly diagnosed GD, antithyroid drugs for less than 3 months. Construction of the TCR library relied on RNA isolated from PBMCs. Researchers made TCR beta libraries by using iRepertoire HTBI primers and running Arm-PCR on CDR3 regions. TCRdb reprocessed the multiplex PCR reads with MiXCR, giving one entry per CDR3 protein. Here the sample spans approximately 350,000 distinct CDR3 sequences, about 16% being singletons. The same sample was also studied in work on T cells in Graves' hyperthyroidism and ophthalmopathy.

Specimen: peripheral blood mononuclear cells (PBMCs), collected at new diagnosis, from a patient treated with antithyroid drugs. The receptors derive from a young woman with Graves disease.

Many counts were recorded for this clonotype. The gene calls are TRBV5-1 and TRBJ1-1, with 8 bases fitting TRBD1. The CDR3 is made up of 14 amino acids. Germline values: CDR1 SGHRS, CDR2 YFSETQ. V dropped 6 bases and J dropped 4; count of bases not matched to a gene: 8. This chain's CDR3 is CASTSQTGATEAFF. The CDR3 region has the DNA TGCGCCAGCACCTCCCAGACAGGGGCCACTGAAGCTTTCTTT.

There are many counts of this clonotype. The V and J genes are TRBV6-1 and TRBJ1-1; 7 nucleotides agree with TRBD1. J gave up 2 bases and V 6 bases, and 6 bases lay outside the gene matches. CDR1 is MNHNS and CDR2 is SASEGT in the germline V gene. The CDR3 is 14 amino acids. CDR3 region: CASRLDRRNTEAFF. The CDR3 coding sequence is TGTGCCAGCAGATTGGACAGGAGAAACACTGAAGCTTTCTTT.

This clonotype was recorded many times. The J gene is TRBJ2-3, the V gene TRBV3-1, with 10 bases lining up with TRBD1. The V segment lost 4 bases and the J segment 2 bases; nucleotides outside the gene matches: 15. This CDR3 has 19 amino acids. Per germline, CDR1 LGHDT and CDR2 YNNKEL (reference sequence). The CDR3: CASSPSRVGTGATTDTQYF. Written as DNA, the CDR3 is TGTGCCAGCAGCCCAAGTCGTGTGGGGACAGGGGCGACCACAGATACGCAGTATTTT.

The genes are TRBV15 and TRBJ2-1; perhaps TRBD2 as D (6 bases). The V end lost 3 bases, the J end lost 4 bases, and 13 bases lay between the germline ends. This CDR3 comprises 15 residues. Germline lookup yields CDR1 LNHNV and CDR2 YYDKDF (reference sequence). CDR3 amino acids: CATSRERARYNEQFF. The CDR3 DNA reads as TGTGCCACCAGCAGGGAGCGGGCCAGGTACAATGAGCAGTTCTTC.

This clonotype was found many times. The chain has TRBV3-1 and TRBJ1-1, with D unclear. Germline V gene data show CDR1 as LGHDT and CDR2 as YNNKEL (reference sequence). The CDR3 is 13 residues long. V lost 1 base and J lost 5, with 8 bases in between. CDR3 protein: CASSQGSPTEAFF. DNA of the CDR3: TGTGCCAGCAGCCAAGGGTCTCCGACTGAAGCTTTCTTT.

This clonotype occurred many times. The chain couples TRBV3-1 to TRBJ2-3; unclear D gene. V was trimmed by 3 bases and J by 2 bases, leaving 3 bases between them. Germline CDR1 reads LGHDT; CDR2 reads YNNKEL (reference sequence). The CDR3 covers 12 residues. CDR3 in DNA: TGTGCCAGCAGCCAGGTCACAGATACGCAGTATTTT. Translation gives CASSQVTDTQYF.

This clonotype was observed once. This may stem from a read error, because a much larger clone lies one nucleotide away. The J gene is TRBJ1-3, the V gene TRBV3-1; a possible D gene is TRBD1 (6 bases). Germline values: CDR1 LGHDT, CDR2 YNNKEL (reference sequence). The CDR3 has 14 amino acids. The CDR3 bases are TGTGTCAGCAGCCGGACAGTCTCTGGAAACACCATATATTTT. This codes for CVSSRTVSGNTIYF.

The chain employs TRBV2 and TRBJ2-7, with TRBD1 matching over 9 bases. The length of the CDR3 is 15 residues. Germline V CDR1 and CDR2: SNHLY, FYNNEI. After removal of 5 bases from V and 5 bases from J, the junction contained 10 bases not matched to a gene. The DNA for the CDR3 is TGTGCCAGCAGTTTGTCCGGGACAGGGAGCGACGAGCAGTACTTC. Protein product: CASSLSGTGSDEQYF.

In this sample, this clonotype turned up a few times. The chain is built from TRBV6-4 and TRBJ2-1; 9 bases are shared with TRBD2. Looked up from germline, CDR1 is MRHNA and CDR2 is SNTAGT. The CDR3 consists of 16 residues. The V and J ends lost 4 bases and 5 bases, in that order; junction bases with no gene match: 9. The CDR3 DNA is TGTGCCAGCAGTGCGATAGCGGGGGCCGGAAACAATGAGCAGTTCTTC. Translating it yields CASSAIAGAGNNEQFF.

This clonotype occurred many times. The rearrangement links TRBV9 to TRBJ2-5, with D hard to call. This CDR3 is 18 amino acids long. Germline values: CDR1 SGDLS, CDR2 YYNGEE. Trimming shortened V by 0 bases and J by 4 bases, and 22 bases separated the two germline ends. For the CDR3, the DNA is TGTGCCAGCAGCGTAGACAGTACCTACCACGGGCCAACAGAGACCCAGTACTTC. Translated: CASSVDSTYHGPTETQYF. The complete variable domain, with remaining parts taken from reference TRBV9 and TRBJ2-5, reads DSGVTQTPKHLITATGQRVTLRCSPRSGDLSVYWYQQSLDQGLQFLIQYYNGEERAKGNILERFSAQQFPDLHSELNLSSLELGDSALYFCASSVDSTYHGPTETQYFGPGTRLLVL.

The chain's CDR3 is CASSEERLGNIQYF. CDR3 bases: TGTGCCAGCAGTGAAGAACGTCTAGGGAACATTCAGTACTTC. The rearrangement joins TRBV25-1 to TRBJ2-4, with no clear D. Germline CDR1 MGHDK, CDR2 SYGVNS. The germline V and J ends were trimmed by 2 bases and 7 bases, with 12 bases remaining between them. This CDR3 has 14 amino acids.

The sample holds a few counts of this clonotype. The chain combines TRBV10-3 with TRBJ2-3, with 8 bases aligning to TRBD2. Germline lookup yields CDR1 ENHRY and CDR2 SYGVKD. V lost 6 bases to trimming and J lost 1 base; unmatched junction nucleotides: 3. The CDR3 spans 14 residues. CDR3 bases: TGTGCCATCAGACAGACTAGCGGCACAGATACGCAGTATTTT. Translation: CAIRQTSGTDTQYF.

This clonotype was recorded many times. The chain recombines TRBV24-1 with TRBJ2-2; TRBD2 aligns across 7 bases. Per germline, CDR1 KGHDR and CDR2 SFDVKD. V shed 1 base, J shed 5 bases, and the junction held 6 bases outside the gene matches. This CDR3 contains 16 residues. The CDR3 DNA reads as TGTGCCACCAGTGATTTACGGACTAGTGAGACCGGGGAGCTGTTTTTT. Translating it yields CATSDLRTSETGELFF.

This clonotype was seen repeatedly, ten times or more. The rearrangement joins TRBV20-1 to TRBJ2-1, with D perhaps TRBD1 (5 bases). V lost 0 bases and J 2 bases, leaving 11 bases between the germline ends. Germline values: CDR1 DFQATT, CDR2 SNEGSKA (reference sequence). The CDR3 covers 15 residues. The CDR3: CSARDIGAAYNEQFF. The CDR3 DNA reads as TGCAGTGCTAGAGACATAGGGGCGGCCTACAATGAGCAGTTCTTC.

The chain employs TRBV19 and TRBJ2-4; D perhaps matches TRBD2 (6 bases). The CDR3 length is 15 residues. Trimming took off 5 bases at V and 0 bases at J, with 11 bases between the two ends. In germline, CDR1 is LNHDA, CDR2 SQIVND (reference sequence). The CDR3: CASSVSGLAKNIQYF. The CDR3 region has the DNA TGTGCCAGTAGTGTATCGGGACTAGCCAAAAACATTCAGTACTTC. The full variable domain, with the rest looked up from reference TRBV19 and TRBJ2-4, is DGGITQSPKYLFRKEGQNVTLSCEQNLNHDAMYWYRQDPGQGLRLIYYSQIVNDFQKGDIAEGYSVSREKKESFPLTVTSAQKNPTAFYLCASSVSGLAKNIQYFGAGTRLSVL.

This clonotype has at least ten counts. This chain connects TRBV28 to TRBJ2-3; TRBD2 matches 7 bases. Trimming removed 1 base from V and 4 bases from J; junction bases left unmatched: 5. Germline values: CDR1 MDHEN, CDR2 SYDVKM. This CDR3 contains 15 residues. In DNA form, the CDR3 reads TGTGCCAGCAGTTTATTAGCGGGTAGGGCAGATACGCAGTATTTT. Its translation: CASSLLAGRADTQYF.

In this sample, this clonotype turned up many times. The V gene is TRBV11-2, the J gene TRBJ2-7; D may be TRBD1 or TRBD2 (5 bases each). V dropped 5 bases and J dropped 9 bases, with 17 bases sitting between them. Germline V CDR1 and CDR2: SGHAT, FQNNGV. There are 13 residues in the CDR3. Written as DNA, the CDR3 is TGTGCCAGCAGCCCCGGGACGGCCGAGGCGCAGTACTTC. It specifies CASSPGTAEAQYF.

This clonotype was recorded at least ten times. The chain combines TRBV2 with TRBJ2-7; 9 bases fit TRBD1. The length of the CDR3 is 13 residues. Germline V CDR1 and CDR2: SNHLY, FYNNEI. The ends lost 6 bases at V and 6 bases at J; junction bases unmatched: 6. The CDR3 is CASRDRGVREQYF. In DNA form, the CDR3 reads TGTGCCAGCAGAGACAGGGGGGTACGCGAGCAGTACTTC.

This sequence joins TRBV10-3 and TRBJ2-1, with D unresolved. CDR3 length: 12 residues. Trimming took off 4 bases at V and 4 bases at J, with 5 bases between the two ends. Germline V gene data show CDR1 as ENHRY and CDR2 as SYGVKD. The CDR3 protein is CAISVLYNEQFF. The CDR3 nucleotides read TGTGCCATCAGTGTTCTGTACAATGAGCAGTTCTTC.

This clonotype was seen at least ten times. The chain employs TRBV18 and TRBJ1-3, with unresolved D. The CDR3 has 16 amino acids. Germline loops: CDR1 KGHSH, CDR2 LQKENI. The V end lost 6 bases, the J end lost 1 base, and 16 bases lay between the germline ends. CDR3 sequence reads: CASSPSSPGSGNTIYF. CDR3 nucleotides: TGTGCCAGCTCTCCATCCTCCCCGGGGTCTGGAAACACCATATATTTT. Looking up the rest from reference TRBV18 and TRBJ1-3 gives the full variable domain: NAGVMQNPRHLVRRRGQEARLRCSPMKGHSHVYWYRQLPEEGLKFMVYLQKENIIDESGMPKERFSAEFPKEGPSILRIQQVVRGDSAAYFCASSPSSPGSGNTIYFGEGSWLTVV.

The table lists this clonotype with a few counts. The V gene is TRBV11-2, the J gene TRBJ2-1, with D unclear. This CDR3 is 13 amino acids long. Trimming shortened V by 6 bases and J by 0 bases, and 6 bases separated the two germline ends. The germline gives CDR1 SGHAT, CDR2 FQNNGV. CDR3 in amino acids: CASRLGSYNEQFF. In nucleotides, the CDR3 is TGTGCCAGCAGGCTGGGCTCCTACAATGAGCAGTTCTTC. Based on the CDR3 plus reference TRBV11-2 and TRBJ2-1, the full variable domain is EAGVAQSPRYKIIEKRQSVAFWCNPISGHATLYWYQQILGQGPKLLIQFQNNGVVDDSQLPKDRFSAERLKGVDSTLKIQPAKLEDSAVYLCASRLGSYNEQFFGPGTRLTVL.